What follows are 8 T cell receptor beta chains derived from one specimen sequenced in a study of T cell repertoires in cytomegalovirus infection. These receptors' antigens are unknown. TCRdb reanalysed the reads using MiXCR and keeps one entry per CDR3 protein. The sample lists a few hundred thousand distinct CDR3 sequences; 40% were seen once. The source was cultured PBMCs, collected from culture after CMV antigen stimulation. The receptors originated from a human donor in good health (CMV status not recorded). Some clones in this sample may be carry-over from other donors' samples.

The chain joins TRBV7-9 to TRBJ2-3; D unclear. The CDR3 has 15 residues. V lost 5 bases and J lost 4, with 16 bases in between. CDR1 SEHNR and CDR2 FQNEAQ come from the germline V gene (reference sequence). The CDR3 protein is CASSPRAPEADTQYF. DNA of the CDR3: TGTGCCAGCAGCCCCCGGGCCCCAGAGGCAGATACGCAGTATTTT.

V and J are TRBV20-1 and TRBJ2-5; D unclear. Trimming took 3 bases from V and 3 from J, leaving 2 bases between them. The V gene's germline CDR1 is DFQATT and CDR2 SNEGSKA (reference sequence). The CDR3 has 10 residues. The CDR3 sequence is CSARKETQYF. In DNA, the CDR3 is TGCAGTGCTAGGAAAGAGACCCAGTACTTC.

This clonotype appeared a few times. The V call is TRBV11-3, the J call TRBJ2-7, with D unresolved. The CDR3 runs 14 residues. In germline, CDR1 is SGHNT, CDR2 YENEEA. V was cut by 1 base and J by 3 bases, with 10 bases left in between. CDR3 amino acids: CASSLGVGDYEQYF. In DNA form, the CDR3 reads TGTGCCAGCAGCTTAGGGGTTGGGGACTACGAGCAGTACTTC.

The V and J genes are TRBV28 and TRBJ1-2; D might be TRBD1 (5 bases). V was cut by 7 bases and J by 6 bases, with 21 bases left in between. Germline loops: CDR1 MDHEN, CDR2 SYDVKM. The CDR3 has 15 amino acids. The CDR3 sequence: CASISRGGRRDGYTF. CDR3 coding DNA: TGTGCCAGCATCTCCCGCGGGGGGAGAAGGGATGGCTACACCTTC.

The V gene is TRBV6-1, the J gene TRBJ1-1; D remains unclear. V was trimmed by 2 bases and J by 8 bases, leaving 12 bases between them. Germline V gene data show CDR1 as MNHNS and CDR2 as SASEGT. The length of the CDR3 is 13 residues. CDR3 region: CASSELWLDEAFF. DNA for the CDR3: TGTGCCAGCAGTGAACTCTGGTTAGACGAAGCTTTCTTT.

This clonotype was detected a few times. The J gene is TRBJ1-5, the V gene TRBV11-2; D unclear. This CDR3 is built from 13 residues. Between the trimmed V and J ends, which lost 5 bases and 5 bases, there was a span of 10 bases. Germline loops: CDR1 SGHAT, CDR2 FQNNGV. The CDR3 loop reads CASSNARDQPQHF. CDR3 bases: TGTGCCAGCAGCAACGCGAGGGATCAGCCCCAGCATTTT.

A few counts support this clonotype. The V and J genes are TRBV7-2 and TRBJ2-5; 7 bases line up with TRBD2. From germline, CDR1 is SGHTA and CDR2 FQGNSA. Trimming at V came to 4 bases and at J to 4 bases, leaving 6 bases not matched to a gene. The CDR3 consists of 14 residues. CDR3 sequence: CASSYVSGRETQYF. The DNA of the CDR3 is TGTGCCAGCAGCTACGTTAGCGGGCGAGAGACCCAGTACTTC.

The gene calls are TRBV12-3 or TRBV12-4 and TRBJ2-7, with 8 bases matching TRBD1. The CDR3 contains 15 residues. V gave up 6 bases and J gave up 4 bases; unmatched junction bases: 11. CDR3 in amino acids: CASSPDRGYSYEQYF. The CDR3 DNA follows: TGTGCCAGCAGCCCAGACAGGGGATACTCTTACGAGCAGTACTTC.